The rows below give T cell receptor beta chains drawn from one sample of a study of blood T cell repertoires in COVID-19. Sequenced by immunoSEQ multiplex PCR; TCRdb stores in-frame clones only, minus some. The table records approximately 250,000 clones, about 91% of them present only once. The sequencing sample was made of PBMCs or T cells enriched from blood (not recorded which). Source of these receptors: a man in his forties who had been exposed to COVID-19. Each CDR3 is given with its conserved first and last residue. A D gene is named only where the DNA matches it firmly. Size values are once, few and many counts, or a class for expanded clones, and some rows have none.

size | J | length | D | V | DNA | CDR3
- | TRBJ1-2 | 14 | TRBD1 | TRBV19 | TGTGCCAGTAGTCTAAGGACAGGGTCGGAAGGCTACACCTTC | CASSLRTGSEGYTF
- | TRBJ2-7 | 14 | - | TRBV24-1 | TGTGCCACCAGTGATCGTGCAGGGGCCGAGGAGCAGTACTTC | CATSDRAGAEEQYF
once | TRBJ1-2 | 15 | TRBD1 | TRBV5-1 | TGCGCCAGCAGCTTCGAGGGGGCTGAGGATAGTGGCTACACCTTC | CASSFEGAEDSGYTF
- | TRBJ2-7 | 16 | TRBD2 | TRBV5-4 | TGTGCCAGCAGCCAAAGGTGGACTAGCGGGAGGAGAGAGCAGTACTTC | CASSQRWTSGRREQYF
- | TRBJ2-5 | 15 | - | TRBV5-4 | TGTGCCAGCAGCTCCCCTTTGGGCGCCCAAGAGACCCAGTACTTC | CASSSPLGAQETQYF
few | TRBJ2-3 | 15 | TRBD1 | TRBV11-1 | TGTGCCAGCAGCTCCACAGGGGTAGATACAGATACGCAGTATTTT | CASSSTGVDTDTQYF
- | TRBJ1-1 | 19 | - | TRBV5-1 | TGCGCCAGCAGCTTGGTAGGTTACAGGTTAAGGGCCGAGTTGACTGAAGCTTTCTTT | CASSLVGYRLRAELTEAFF
- | TRBJ1-3 | 12 | - | TRBV12-5 | TGTGCTAGTGGTCCTACAGGATCCTCCCAATATTTT | CASGPTGSSQYF
- | TRBJ2-7 | 13 | TRBD1 | TRBV6-5 | TGTGCCGGCCGGGACAGGGGTTCCTACGAGCAGTACTTC | CAGRDRGSYEQYF
- | TRBJ2-7 | 15 | TRBD2 | TRBV5-1 | TGCGCCAGCAGCTCCGGACTAGCGGGAGTGTACGAGCAGTACTTC | CASSSGLAGVYEQYF
- | TRBJ2-2 | 17 | - | TRBV7-7 | TGTGCCAGCAGCTTGAATGTCCGGAGCGGTAGCACCGGGGAGCTGTTTTTT | CASSLNVRSGSTGELFF
- | TRBJ2-7 | 14 | TRBD1 | TRBV19 | TGTGCCAGCAAATCAGGGGGCGCGATTAACGAGCAGTACTTC | CASKSGGAINEQYF
once | TRBJ2-1 | 12 | - | TRBV28 | TGTGCCAGCAGTGCCCAGGCCCGAGAGCAGTTCTTC | CASSAQAREQFF
once | TRBJ2-2 | 19 | TRBD1 | TRBV7-9 | TGTGCCAGCAGCACCCACCGGACAGGAAAACCTTCGAACACCGGGGAGCTGTTTTTT | CASSTHRTGKPSNTGELFF
- | TRBJ2-2 | 18 | - | TRBV5-1 | TGCGCCAGCAGCTTGGGGCCGGTAGGGGCGTTGAGAACCGGGGAGCTGTTTTTT | CASSLGPVGALRTGELFF
- | TRBJ2-1 | 14 | TRBD2 | TRBV28 | TGTGCCAGCCTCAGGACTAGACCGAACAATGAGCAGTTCTTC | CASLRTRPNNEQFF
- | TRBJ1-1 | 14 | - | TRBV5-4 | TGTGCCAGCAGCCATCCAACAGAGAACACTGAAGCTTTCTTT | CASSHPTENTEAFF
once | TRBJ1-2 | 15 | - | TRBV18 | TGTGCCAGCTCACCCCTCGACCTAGCGGATAATGGCTACACCTTC | CASSPLDLADNGYTF
- | TRBJ1-5 | 13 | - | TRBV11-3 | TGTGCCAGCAGCTTTTCGGGGGATCAGCCCCAGCATTTT | CASSFSGDQPQHF
- | TRBJ2-7 | 15 | - | TRBV19 | TGTGCCAGTAGTCCGGCGACAGGAGCAACCTACGAGCAGTACTTC | CASSPATGATYEQYF
- | TRBJ2-2 | 17 | - | TRBV19 | TGTGCCAGCGGCAGTGCGGGTCGGACAGTTACGACCGGGGAGCTGTTTTTT | CASGSAGRTVTTGELFF
once | TRBJ1-1 | 14 | - | TRBV3-1/TRBV3-2 | TGTGCCAGCAGCCAGGGGCTAGAAAACACTGAAGCTTTCTTT | CASSQGLENTEAFF
- | TRBJ2-7 | 15 | TRBD2 | TRBV7-9 | TGTGCCAGCAGCTTAATAGCGGGAGCGGTGAGCGAGCAGTACTTC | CASSLIAGAVSEQYF
- | TRBJ2-1 | 13 | - | TRBV30 | TGTGCCTGGAGTGTTACAGGTTACAATGAGCAGTTCTTC | CAWSVTGYNEQFF
- | TRBJ2-1 | 15 | TRBD1 | TRBV6-5 | TGTGCCAGCAGTTACTCGCGACAGGGGTACAATGAGCAGTTCTTC | CASSYSRQGYNEQFF
- | TRBJ1-1 | 15 | - | TRBV3-1/TRBV3-2 | TGTGCCAGCAGCCAAGTACAGAAAAGGAACACTGAAGCTTTCTTT | CASSQVQKRNTEAFF
- | TRBJ2-2 | 17 | TRBD2 | TRBV3-1/TRBV3-2 | TGTGCCAGCAGCCAGGGACTAGCGGGAGAAAACACCGGGGAGCTGTTTTTT | CASSQGLAGENTGELFF